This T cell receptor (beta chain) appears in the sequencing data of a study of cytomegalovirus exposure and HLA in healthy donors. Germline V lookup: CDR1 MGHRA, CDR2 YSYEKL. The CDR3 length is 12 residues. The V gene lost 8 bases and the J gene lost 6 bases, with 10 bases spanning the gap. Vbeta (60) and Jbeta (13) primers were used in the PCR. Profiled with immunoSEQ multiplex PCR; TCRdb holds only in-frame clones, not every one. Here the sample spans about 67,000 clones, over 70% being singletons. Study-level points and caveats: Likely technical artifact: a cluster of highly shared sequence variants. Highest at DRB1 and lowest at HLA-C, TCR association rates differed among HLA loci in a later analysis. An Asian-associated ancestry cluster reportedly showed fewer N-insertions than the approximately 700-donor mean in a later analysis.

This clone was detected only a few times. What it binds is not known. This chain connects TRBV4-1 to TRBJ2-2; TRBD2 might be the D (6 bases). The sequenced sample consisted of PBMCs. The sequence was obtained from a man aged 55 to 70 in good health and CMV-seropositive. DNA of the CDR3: TGCGCCAGCGGACTACTCTCCGGGGAGCTGTTTTTT. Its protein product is CASGLLSGELFF.